The clone carrying this TCR beta chain was counted once. This record comes from a study of blood T cell repertoires in COVID-19. Across the study: The origin of the acute and convalescent COVID-19 samples was the United States, Italy and Spain. T cells, B-cell-depleted T cells, or PBMCs provided the cDNA or gDNA that served as material.

Original data processing: Estimates of nucleated cell counts were drawn from the amplification of reference gene primers. Assay: immunoSEQ multiplex PCR; the TCRdb copy retains only in-frame clones and omits some. V, J and clone size reflect that table, while D and trimming were determined from the DNA. This sample has roughly 68,000 clones, with around 82% found just once. This receptor was obtained from an elderly man with active COVID-19. Sequencing was done on a sample of peripheral blood.

The CDR3 DNA is TGCGCCAGCAGCCCTAGCGGGGAGGGGACAGATACGCAGTATTTT. Translation gives CASSPSGEGTDTQYF. The chain carries TRBV5-1 and TRBJ2-3; TRBD2 agrees at 9 bases. Looked up from germline, CDR1 is SGHRS and CDR2 is YFSETQ. The CDR3 is made up of 15 amino acids. The trim removed 4 bases at V and 3 bases at J, leaving 6 bases unmatched.